This T cell receptor beta chain was sequenced in a study of blood T cell repertoires in COVID-19. Self-reported history from a screening survey and questionnaire set each donor's cohort. Recovered participants had two consecutive negative NP/OP PCR tests, healthcare professional clearance, or symptom resolution. Assay used: immunoSEQ multiplex PCR; TCRdb lists only in-frame clones, some missing. The sample includes 200,000 to 250,000 clones, about four fifths of them seen just once. This CDR3 has 15 residues. The V and J ends lost 4 bases and 2 bases, in that order; junction bases with no gene match: 8. The germline V gene encodes CDR1 LGHDT and CDR2 YNNKEL (reference sequence).

Sequenced: PBMCs or T cells enriched from blood (not recorded which). The chain joins TRBV3-1 (or the pseudogene TRBV3-2) to TRBJ2-7; TRBD2 matches 7 bases. This receptor was taken from a woman in her forties who had recovered from COVID-19. This chain's CDR3 is CASSPNWGGTYEQYF. The CDR3, as DNA: TGTGCCAGCAGCCCGAATTGGGGGGGGACCTACGAGCAGTACTTC.